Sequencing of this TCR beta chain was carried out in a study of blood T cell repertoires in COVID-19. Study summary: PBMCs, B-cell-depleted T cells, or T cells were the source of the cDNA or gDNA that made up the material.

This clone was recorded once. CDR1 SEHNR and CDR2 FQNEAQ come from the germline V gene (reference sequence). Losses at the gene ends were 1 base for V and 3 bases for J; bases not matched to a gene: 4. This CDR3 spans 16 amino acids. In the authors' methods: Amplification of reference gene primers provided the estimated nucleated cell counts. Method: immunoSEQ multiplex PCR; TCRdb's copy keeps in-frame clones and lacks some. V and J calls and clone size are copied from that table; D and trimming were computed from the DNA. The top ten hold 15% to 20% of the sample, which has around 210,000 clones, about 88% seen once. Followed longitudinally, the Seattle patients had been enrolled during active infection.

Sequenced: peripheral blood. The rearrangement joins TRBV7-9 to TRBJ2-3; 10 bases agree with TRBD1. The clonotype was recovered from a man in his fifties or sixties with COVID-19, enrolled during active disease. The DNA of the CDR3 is TGTGCCAGCAGCTTAGACCCGGGACAGGGGACAGATACGCAGTATTTT. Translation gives CASSLDPGQGTDTQYF.